Following are 26 T cell receptor beta chains from one sample sequenced in a study of spatial heterogeneity in lung cancer. TCRdb independently ran MiXCR on the 5' RACE reads; one entry per CDR3 protein. The sample has approximately 100,000 distinct CDR3 sequences; approximately 20% are singletons. Noted time point: blood at routine non-recurrence follow-up after resection. This specimen was PBMCs, taken at follow-up. These receptors originate from a male donor with early-stage non-small cell lung cancer.

The chain employs TRBV6-1 and TRBJ2-7, with D possibly matching TRBD2 (6 bases). V lost 7 bases, J lost 1 base, and 11 bases lay in between. Germline V gene sequence: CDR1 MNHNS, CDR2 SASEGT. The CDR3 length is 13 residues. The CDR3 DNA reads as TGTGCCAGCACCGGACTATATTCCTACGAGCAGTACGTC. This codes for CASTGLYSYEQYV.

The rearrangement links TRBV6-5 to TRBJ2-1, with 7 bases that match TRBD2. Germline CDR1 is MNHEY and CDR2 is SVGAGI. CDR3 length equals 16 residues. With V trimmed by 4 bases and J by 8 bases, 14 bases remained unmatched. The chain's CDR3 is CASSSYGAGANDEQFF. CDR3 DNA sequence: TGTGCCAGCAGTTCCTACGGGGCGGGAGCTAACGATGAGCAGTTCTTC.

This clonotype was picked up many times. J is TRBJ1-1 and V is TRBV19; D ambiguous. Germline assignment: CDR1 LNHDA and CDR2 SQIVND (reference sequence). The CDR3 consists of 13 residues. The ends were cut back, 3 bases at V and 5 bases at J, with 10 bases in the middle. The CDR3 DNA reads TGTGCCAGTAGTATGGGTGGGAAAACTGAAGCTTTCTTT. It specifies CASSMGGKTEAFF.

This clonotype showed up just a few times. The CDR3 region has the DNA TGTGCCAGCAGTTTTGGCCGTGGCACCGGGGAGCTGTTTTTT. It translates to CASSFGRGTGELFF. V gene TRBV27 combines with J gene TRBJ2-2; D call uncertain. This CDR3 contains 14 residues. V lost 3 bases and J 4 bases, leaving 9 bases between the germline ends. The germline CDR1 and CDR2 sequences are MNHEY and SMNVEV (reference sequence).

This chain connects TRBV20-1 to TRBJ2-1; 8 nucleotides agree with TRBD2. The V and J ends lost 6 bases and 3 bases, in that order; junction bases with no gene match: 7. CDR1 DFQATT and CDR2 SNEGSKA come from the germline V gene (reference sequence). This CDR3 contains 14 residues. CDR3 nucleotides: TGCAGTGCCTCCACTAGCGGAAGCTACAATGAGCAGTTCTTC. This encodes CSASTSGSYNEQFF.

This clonotype was detected a few times. The chain has TRBV12-3 or TRBV12-4 and TRBJ2-3; perhaps TRBD2 as D (6 bases). This CDR3 contains 13 residues. V lost 2 bases, J lost 8 bases, and 11 bases lay in between. CDR3 sequence (DNA): TGTGCCAGCAGTTTACTCGCGGGGCCTACGCAGTATTTT. It is translated as CASSLLAGPTQYF.

This clonotype appeared many times. The chain couples TRBV11-2 to TRBJ1-4; 8 bases agree with TRBD1. From germline, CDR1 is SGHAT and CDR2 FQNNGV. The CDR3 spans 17 residues. V lost 5 bases to trimming and J lost 0 bases; unmatched junction nucleotides: 8. The chain's CDR3 is CASSPRQGSATNEKLFF. CDR3 DNA: TGTGCCAGCAGCCCTCGACAGGGGTCTGCAACTAATGAAAAACTGTTTTTT.

This clonotype has a handful of counts. Here the CDR3 DNA reads TGCGCCAGCAGCTTAACCGGGACAGGGAGCTCTGGGGCCAACGTCCTGACTTTC. As protein: CASSLTGTGSSGANVLTF. The genes are TRBV5-1 and TRBJ2-6, with 9 nucleotides matching TRBD1. This CDR3 is built from 18 residues. Germline lookup yields CDR1 SGHRS and CDR2 YFSETQ. Trimming at V came to 2 bases and at J to 0 bases, leaving 6 bases not matched to a gene.

This rearrangement joins TRBV27 to TRBJ1-5; TRBD1 is a possible D gene (6 bases). The length of the CDR3 is 15 residues. Trimming left V 4 bases short and J 2 bases short, with 12 bases between. Germline V gene sequence: CDR1 MNHEY, CDR2 SMNVEV (reference sequence). The CDR3 is CASSSSPGGNQPQHF. The CDR3 region has the DNA TGTGCCAGCAGTTCATCTCCAGGGGGCAATCAGCCCCAGCATTTT.

The chain couples TRBV20-1 to TRBJ2-7; no firm D call. The V gene lost 6 bases and the J gene lost 2 bases, with 11 bases spanning the gap. The CDR3 runs to 12 residues. CDR1 is DFQATT, CDR2 SNEGSKA, per germline (reference sequence). This CDR3 reads CSATDKTYEQYF. As DNA, the CDR3 is TGCAGTGCAACTGACAAGACCTACGAGCAGTACTTC.

This clonotype has more than one count but fewer than ten. This chain links TRBV7-7 with TRBJ2-3; the match to TRBD2 covers 12 bases. V dropped 3 bases and J dropped 3; count of bases not matched to a gene: 1. Germline CDR1 SSHAT, CDR2 FNYEAQ (reference sequence). This CDR3 contains 15 residues. This CDR3 reads CASSFGTSGTDTQYF. In DNA, the CDR3 is TGTGCCAGCAGCTTCGGGACTAGCGGGACAGATACGCAGTATTTT.

This clonotype has just a few counts. This chain connects TRBV20-1 to TRBJ2-5; D might be TRBD1 or TRBD2, each matching 5 bases. Deletions cut 1 base from V and 1 base from J, with 7 bases between. The CDR3 is 13 amino acids. CDR1 and CDR2 from the germline V gene are DFQATT and SNEGSKA (reference sequence). Here the CDR3 DNA reads TGCAGTGCTAGAGGGGACCTCCAAGAGACCCAGTACTTC. It is translated as CSARGDLQETQYF.

This clonotype was seen repeatedly, ten times or more. The rearrangement uses TRBV10-3 and TRBJ1-2, with a weak D call TRBD1 (5 bases). With 5 bases removed from V and 4 bases from J, the gap between germline ends came to 8 bases. The germline V gene has CDR1 ENHRY and CDR2 SYGVKD. This CDR3 is 12 amino acids long. The CDR3 here is CAISRQLYGYTF. In DNA form, the CDR3 reads TGTGCCATCAGTCGACAGCTCTATGGCTACACCTTC.

This clonotype was detected only a few times. V is TRBV6-2 or TRBV6-3 and J is TRBJ2-5; D remains unclear. Germline V gene sequence: CDR1 MNHEY, CDR2 SVGEGT. The CDR3 is made up of 12 amino acids. Trimming shortened V by 3 bases and J by 4 bases, and 6 bases separated the two germline ends. The DNA for the CDR3 is TGTGCCAGCAGTTATTCTTCAGAGACCCAGTACTTC. Translated: CASSYSSETQYF.

The rearrangement uses TRBV20-1 and TRBJ2-2; maybe TRBD2 (5 bases). The germline V gene encodes CDR1 DFQATT and CDR2 SNEGSKA (reference sequence). The CDR3 runs 15 residues. V lost 4 bases to trimming and J lost 3 bases, with 15 bases between them. CDR3 sequence: CSAKSSTSHTGELFF. CDR3 nucleotides: TGCAGTGCTAAATCTAGCACCTCGCACACCGGGGAGCTGTTTTTT.

This clonotype was observed once. The rearrangement uses TRBV12-3 or TRBV12-4 and TRBJ2-4; D call uncertain. The length of the CDR3 is 12 residues. V shed 3 bases and J shed 15 bases, with 15 bases lying between them. The CDR3 nucleotides are TGTGCCAGCAGTTTCGACTCAGCCGTGGTGTACTTC. Residues: CASSFDSAVVYF.

This clonotype was seen more than once but under ten times. This chain uses TRBV4-1 with TRBJ2-7; D may be TRBD1 (5 bases). Germline V gene data show CDR1 as MGHRA and CDR2 as YSYEKL. The CDR3 runs to 13 residues. Trimming took 1 base from V and 6 from J, leaving 10 bases between them. CDR3 residues: CASSQVQGSEQYV. The CDR3 region has the DNA TGCGCCAGCAGCCAAGTCCAGGGAAGCGAGCAGTACGTC.

The chain uses TRBV11-3 and TRBJ2-1, with 13 bases matching TRBD2. The germline V gene has CDR1 SGHNT and CDR2 YENEEA. The CDR3 spans 15 residues. J was trimmed by 10 bases and V by 7 bases; bases with no gene match: 10. CDR3 residues: CASNSGTSGTGEQFF. The CDR3 DNA reads TGTGCCAGCAACTCCGGGACTAGCGGGACGGGGGAGCAGTTCTTC.

The V gene is TRBV4-1, the J gene TRBJ2-5; TRBD2 might be the D (5 bases). The CDR3 runs 16 residues. V dropped 4 bases and J dropped 2 bases, with 17 bases sitting between them. The V gene's germline CDR1 is MGHRA and CDR2 YSYEKL. The DNA for the CDR3 is TGCGCCAGCAGCCTTAACGCAGCGGAGCCTCAAGAGACCCAGTACTTC. This translates into CASSLNAAEPQETQYF.

The CDR3 nucleotides read TGCAGCGTAAACCGGGACAGGGGGCGAGGGGAGTTCTTC. Amino acids: CSVNRDRGRGEFF. This rearrangement joins TRBV29-1 to TRBJ2-1, with 12 nucleotides matching TRBD1. Germline trimming cut 6 bases from V and 14 bases from J; bases unmatched to any gene: 11. The CDR3 is 13 amino acids. The germline CDR1 and CDR2 sequences are SQVTM and ANQGSEA.

The V gene is TRBV12-3 or TRBV12-4, the J gene TRBJ1-5, with 11 bases matching TRBD1. The V gene end was trimmed by 5 bases and the J gene end by 5 bases; junction bases not matched to a gene: 8. The CDR3 length is 16 residues. CDR3 sequence (DNA): TGTGCCAGCAGTACACGCCCGGGACAGGGGGATCAGCCCCAGCATTTT. Its translation: CASSTRPGQGDQPQHF.

This clonotype was observed a handful of times. The chain joins TRBV5-1 to TRBJ2-5, with D perhaps matching TRBD1 or TRBD2 (5 bases each). Trimming took 5 bases from V and 6 from J, leaving 20 bases between them. The CDR3 sequence is 15 residues long. CDR1 is SGHRS and CDR2 is YFSETQ in the germline V gene. CDR3 bases: TGCGCCAGCAGTTACGGGGACGGCTCTGAACAGACCCAGTACTTC. Translated: CASSYGDGSEQTQYF. Complete variable domain (other parts from reference TRBV5-1 and TRBJ2-5): KAGVTQTPRYLIKTRGQQVTLSCSPISGHRSVSWYQQTPGQGLQFLFEYFSETQRNKGNFPGRFSGRQFSNSRSEMNVSTLELGDSALYLCASSYGDGSEQTQYFGPGTRLLVL.

The chain couples TRBV2 to TRBJ2-1, with 8 bases fitting TRBD1. Unmatched junction bases numbered 7, after V lost 5 bases and J lost 4 bases. Germline values: CDR1 SNHLY, CDR2 FYNNEI. The CDR3 runs to 15 residues. This chain's CDR3 is CASSFGQGTYNEQFF. The CDR3 DNA is TGTGCCAGCAGTTTTGGACAGGGAACGTACAATGAGCAGTTCTTC.

A few counts support this clonotype. The chain combines TRBV7-2 with TRBJ1-4; D is ambiguous. The CDR3 is 14 residues long. Trimming took 0 bases from V and 4 from J, leaving 6 bases between them. Germline values: CDR1 SGHTA, CDR2 FQGNSA. The CDR3 nucleotides read TGTGCCAGCAGCTTAGCGGGTAATAATGAAAAACTGTTTTTT. Protein: CASSLAGNNEKLFF.

This clonotype was counted ten times or more. The chain employs TRBV12-3 or TRBV12-4 and TRBJ2-1; 11 bases align to TRBD2. V trimming: 4 bases; J trimming: 4 bases; junction bases outside the gene matches: 0. The CDR3 is 14 amino acids. CDR3 protein: CASSSSGRYNEQFF. The CDR3 DNA reads as TGTGCCAGCAGTTCTAGCGGGAGGTACAATGAGCAGTTCTTC.

The chain has TRBV2 and TRBJ1-1; no firm D call. Trimming shortened V by 3 bases and J by 5 bases, and 16 bases separated the two germline ends. Germline loops: CDR1 SNHLY, CDR2 FYNNEI. This CDR3 spans 15 amino acids. The CDR3 reads CASSDRPRLRTEAFF. The CDR3 DNA reads as TGTGCCAGCAGTGACCGGCCAAGGTTACGGACTGAAGCTTTCTTT.